The rows below give T cell receptor beta chains drawn from one sample of a study of vaccination and CD4 T cells after COVID-19. TCRdb re-analysed the PCR reads in MiXCR, keeping a single row per CDR3 protein. The profile shows roughly 9,000 distinct CDR3 sequences, about 32% of them singletons. For these TCRs, the target antigens are not known. Sequences were obtained from CD4+ T cells from blood, cultured in vitro. These receptors were collected from a human donor in good health. CDR3s include the opening cysteine and the closing phenylalanine or tryptophan. Each record gives: D gene, J gene, V gene, clone size, CDR3 protein, CDR3 DNA. D genes are given only for firm matches. Not all rows give a size; the values are once, few, many and, for expanded clones, a class.

d_gene: NA
j_gene: TRBJ1-4
v_gene: TRBV7-9
abundance: NA
CDR3aa: CASSLGPRKLFF
CDR3nt: TGTGCCAGCAGCTTAGGGCCGCGAAAACTGTTTTTT

d_gene: TRBD2
j_gene: TRBJ2-2
v_gene: TRBV7-3
abundance: few
CDR3aa: CASSSGGSGTGELFF
CDR3nt: TGTGCCAGCAGCTCGGGGGGTAGCGGGACCGGGGAGCTGTTTTTT

d_gene: TRBD1
j_gene: TRBJ1-6
v_gene: TRBV6-2/TRBV6-3
abundance: few
CDR3aa: CASSYLAGGAIRNSPLHF
CDR3nt: TGTGCCAGCAGTTACTTGGCAGGGGGCGCGATAAGGAATTCACCCCTCCACTTT

d_gene: TRBD2
j_gene: TRBJ2-5
v_gene: TRBV11-2
abundance: NA
CDR3aa: CASSEGLAGETQYF
CDR3nt: TGTGCCAGCAGCGAGGGGCTAGCGGGCGAGACCCAGTACTTC

d_gene: NA
j_gene: TRBJ1-2
v_gene: TRBV20-1
abundance: few
CDR3aa: CSARKQARGYTF
CDR3nt: TGCAGTGCTAGAAAACAGGCTCGCGGCTACACCTTC

d_gene: NA
j_gene: TRBJ2-7
v_gene: TRBV6-2/TRBV6-3
abundance: few
CDR3aa: CASSRPATYEQYF
CDR3nt: TGTGCCAGCAGCCGCCCGGCCACCTACGAGCAGTACTTC

d_gene: NA
j_gene: TRBJ2-1
v_gene: TRBV6-2/TRBV6-3
abundance: NA
CDR3aa: CASSYSSGGLSYNEQFF
CDR3nt: TGTGCCAGCAGTTACTCGTCGGGCGGCCTCTCCTACAATGAGCAGTTCTTC

d_gene: NA
j_gene: TRBJ2-7
v_gene: TRBV2
abundance: medium-sized
CDR3aa: CASSAWAGHEQYF
CDR3nt: TGTGCCAGCAGTGCCTGGGCGGGCCACGAGCAGTACTTC

d_gene: NA
j_gene: TRBJ1-1
v_gene: TRBV30
abundance: NA
CDR3aa: CAWEGPGRILNTEAFF
CDR3nt: TGTGCCTGGGAGGGCCCAGGGAGGATTCTGAACACTGAAGCTTTCTTT

d_gene: NA
j_gene: TRBJ2-1
v_gene: TRBV30
abundance: NA
CDR3aa: CAWSYDSYNEQFF
CDR3nt: TGTGCCTGGAGTTACGACAGTTACAATGAGCAGTTCTTC

d_gene: TRBD2
j_gene: TRBJ2-1
v_gene: TRBV6-2/TRBV6-3
abundance: NA
CDR3aa: CASSPRTSGGGHEQFF
CDR3nt: TGTGCCAGCAGTCCAAGGACTAGCGGGGGTGGGCATGAGCAGTTCTTC

d_gene: NA
j_gene: TRBJ2-3
v_gene: TRBV20-1
abundance: few
CDR3aa: CSVRVDTQYF
CDR3nt: TGCAGTGTTCGGGTAGATACGCAGTATTTT

d_gene: NA
j_gene: TRBJ1-3
v_gene: TRBV2
abundance: NA
CDR3aa: CASGARGNTIYF
CDR3nt: TGTGCCAGCGGTGCTCGGGGAAACACCATATATTTT

d_gene: NA
j_gene: TRBJ2-2
v_gene: TRBV6-5
abundance: once
CDR3aa: CASSYGWTANTGELFF
CDR3nt: TGTGCCAGCAGTTACGGGTGGACAGCGAACACCGGGGAGCTGTTTTTT

d_gene: TRBD2
j_gene: TRBJ2-7
v_gene: TRBV12-3/TRBV12-4
abundance: NA
CDR3aa: CASSLTSEQAF
CDR3nt: TGTGCCAGCAGTTTAACTAGCGAACAGGCCTTC

d_gene: TRBD1
j_gene: TRBJ1-3
v_gene: TRBV29-1
abundance: NA
CDR3aa: CSVAQGAAGNTIYF
CDR3nt: TGCAGCGTTGCTCAGGGGGCCGCTGGAAACACCATATATTTT

d_gene: NA
j_gene: TRBJ1-3
v_gene: TRBV7-9
abundance: few
CDR3aa: CASSWPRGAASGNTIYF
CDR3nt: TGTGCCAGCAGCTGGCCTCGGGGGGCTGCCTCTGGAAACACCATATATTTT

d_gene: NA
j_gene: TRBJ2-7
v_gene: TRBV28
abundance: few
CDR3aa: CASRIPDGAYEQYF
CDR3nt: TGTGCCAGCAGGATACCGGACGGAGCCTACGAGCAGTACTTC

d_gene: NA
j_gene: TRBJ1-3
v_gene: TRBV6-2/TRBV6-3
abundance: few
CDR3aa: CASRSRDRPNSGNTIYF
CDR3nt: TGTGCCAGCAGATCCCGGGACCGGCCAAACTCTGGAAACACCATATATTTT

d_gene: TRBD2
j_gene: TRBJ2-1
v_gene: TRBV2
abundance: NA
CDR3aa: CASSAEGRASNEQFF
CDR3nt: TGTGCCAGCAGTGCCGAAGGGAGGGCCAGCAATGAGCAGTTCTTC

d_gene: NA
j_gene: TRBJ2-5
v_gene: TRBV20-1
abundance: few
CDR3aa: CSARDPRRGEETQYF
CDR3nt: TGCAGTGCTAGAGATCCGCGTAGAGGGGAAGAGACCCAGTACTTC

d_gene: NA
j_gene: TRBJ1-2
v_gene: TRBV5-6
abundance: NA
CDR3aa: CASSLAGTNGYTF
CDR3nt: TGTGCCAGCAGCTTGGCCGGGACAAATGGCTACACCTTC

d_gene: NA
j_gene: TRBJ2-7
v_gene: TRBV15
abundance: few
CDR3aa: CATSRAWPRASYEQYF
CDR3nt: TGTGCCACCAGCAGGGCTTGGCCTAGAGCATCCTACGAGCAGTACTTC

d_gene: TRBD1
j_gene: TRBJ2-7
v_gene: TRBV12-3/TRBV12-4
abundance: few
CDR3aa: CASSLSGTVISYEQYF
CDR3nt: TGTGCCAGCAGTTTATCGGGGACAGTAATCTCCTACGAGCAGTACTTC

d_gene: NA
j_gene: TRBJ2-7
v_gene: TRBV7-8
abundance: NA
CDR3aa: CASSLALGQGPVEQYF
CDR3nt: TGTGCCAGCAGCTTAGCTTTAGGGCAGGGCCCAGTGGAGCAGTACTTC

d_gene: NA
j_gene: TRBJ2-1
v_gene: TRBV27
abundance: few
CDR3aa: CASKTRPGNEQFF
CDR3nt: TGTGCCAGCAAAACCAGGCCGGGCAATGAGCAGTTCTTC

d_gene: NA
j_gene: TRBJ1-1
v_gene: TRBV27
abundance: NA
CDR3aa: CASSLGRGRDLNTEAFF
CDR3nt: TGTGCCAGCAGTTTAGGACGAGGGAGAGACTTGAACACTGAAGCTTTCTTT

d_gene: NA
j_gene: TRBJ1-3
v_gene: TRBV20-1
abundance: NA
CDR3aa: CSAPDGRSGNTIYF
CDR3nt: TGCAGTGCTCCGGACGGCCGCTCTGGAAACACCATATATTTT

d_gene: TRBD1
j_gene: TRBJ2-7
v_gene: TRBV27
abundance: few
CDR3aa: CASSLRGRSSYEQYF
CDR3nt: TGTGCCAGCAGTTTAAGGGGGCGCTCCTCCTACGAGCAGTACTTC

d_gene: TRBD2
j_gene: TRBJ2-3
v_gene: TRBV7-3
abundance: NA
CDR3aa: CASSLGWTSESTDTQYF
CDR3nt: TGTGCCAGCAGCTTAGGATGGACTAGCGAGAGCACAGATACGCAGTATTTT

d_gene: NA
j_gene: TRBJ1-3
v_gene: TRBV6-5
abundance: NA
CDR3aa: CASSYSKGNKDTIYF
CDR3nt: TGTGCCAGCAGTTACTCGAAGGGTAATAAGGACACCATATATTTT

d_gene: TRBD1
j_gene: TRBJ1-5
v_gene: TRBV5-1
abundance: few
CDR3aa: CASARTGESNQPQHF
CDR3nt: TGCGCCAGCGCGCGGACAGGGGAGAGCAATCAGCCCCAGCATTTT

d_gene: NA
j_gene: TRBJ2-6
v_gene: TRBV20-1
abundance: few
CDR3aa: CSASFAGVPGANVLTF
CDR3nt: TGCAGTGCTAGTTTTGCTGGGGTCCCTGGGGCCAACGTCCTGACTTTC

d_gene: NA
j_gene: TRBJ1-5
v_gene: TRBV6-2/TRBV6-3
abundance: NA
CDR3aa: CASSYPPKGVLPQHF
CDR3nt: TGTGCCAGCAGTTACCCGCCGAAGGGGGTCCTGCCCCAGCATTTT

d_gene: NA
j_gene: TRBJ2-3
v_gene: TRBV6-1
abundance: NA
CDR3aa: CASSITSTDTQYF
CDR3nt: TGTGCCAGCAGCATTACTAGCACAGATACGCAGTATTTT

d_gene: TRBD2
j_gene: TRBJ2-1
v_gene: TRBV7-3
abundance: NA
CDR3aa: CASSLPGGEQFF
CDR3nt: TGTGCCAGCAGCCTACCGGGGGGTGAGCAGTTCTTC

d_gene: TRBD1
j_gene: TRBJ1-1
v_gene: TRBV7-2
abundance: NA
CDR3aa: CASSSILPTGLSEAFF
CDR3nt: TGTGCCAGCAGCTCAATCTTACCGACAGGGCTGTCTGAAGCTTTCTTT

d_gene: TRBD2
j_gene: TRBJ2-5
v_gene: TRBV20-1
abundance: few
CDR3aa: CSATKRTSGRETQYF
CDR3nt: TGCAGTGCTACAAAACGGACTAGCGGGAGAGAGACCCAGTACTTC

d_gene: NA
j_gene: TRBJ2-7
v_gene: TRBV7-9
abundance: NA
CDR3aa: CASSPLGRIYEQYF
CDR3nt: TGTGCCAGCAGCCCCCTAGGTAGGATCTACGAGCAGTACTTC

d_gene: TRBD1
j_gene: TRBJ2-1
v_gene: TRBV4-1
abundance: NA
CDR3aa: CASSQESTGGYNEQFF
CDR3nt: TGCGCCAGCAGCCAAGAGTCTACAGGGGGCTACAATGAGCAGTTCTTC

d_gene: NA
j_gene: TRBJ1-2
v_gene: TRBV7-2
abundance: few
CDR3aa: CASTVAWDGYTF
CDR3nt: TGTGCCAGCACCGTAGCCTGGGATGGCTACACCTTC

d_gene: NA
j_gene: TRBJ2-1
v_gene: TRBV7-2
abundance: few
CDR3aa: CASSPGRREQFF
CDR3nt: TGTGCCAGCAGCCCCGGGCGTCGGGAGCAGTTCTTC

d_gene: TRBD1
j_gene: TRBJ2-2
v_gene: TRBV7-3
abundance: NA
CDR3aa: CASSGTGEVGELFF
CDR3nt: TGTGCCAGCAGCGGGACAGGGGAGGTCGGGGAGCTGTTTTTT

d_gene: NA
j_gene: TRBJ1-2
v_gene: TRBV18
abundance: NA
CDR3aa: CASSPAGAMYGYTF
CDR3nt: TGTGCCAGCTCACCAGCAGGGGCTATGTATGGCTACACCTTC

d_gene: NA
j_gene: TRBJ2-6
v_gene: TRBV5-4
abundance: NA
CDR3aa: CASSLDPGGANVLTF
CDR3nt: TGTGCCAGCAGCTTGGATCCAGGTGGGGCCAACGTCCTGACTTTC

d_gene: NA
j_gene: TRBJ2-7
v_gene: TRBV20-1
abundance: few
CDR3aa: CSAPSGGVSEQYF
CDR3nt: TGCAGTGCCCCCTCTGGCGGGGTAAGCGAGCAGTACTTC

d_gene: TRBD2
j_gene: TRBJ2-2
v_gene: TRBV20-1
abundance: NA
CDR3aa: CSAHLAGGPSNTGELFF
CDR3nt: TGCAGTGCTCATTTAGCGGGAGGGCCCTCGAACACCGGGGAGCTGTTTTTT

d_gene: NA
j_gene: TRBJ1-1
v_gene: TRBV2
abundance: few
CDR3aa: CATIKEVNTEAFF
CDR3nt: TGTGCCACCATCAAGGAGGTGAACACTGAAGCTTTCTTT

d_gene: TRBD1
j_gene: TRBJ1-1
v_gene: TRBV28
abundance: NA
CDR3aa: CASTPRGDRGPQKAFF
CDR3nt: TGTGCCAGCACCCCCCGGGGCGACAGGGGGCCCCAAAAGGCTTTCTTT

d_gene: NA
j_gene: TRBJ2-7
v_gene: TRBV12-3/TRBV12-4
abundance: NA
CDR3aa: CASSLREEQYF
CDR3nt: TGTGCCAGCAGTTTACGAGAAGAGCAGTACTTC

d_gene: NA
j_gene: TRBJ2-6
v_gene: TRBV7-3
abundance: few
CDR3aa: CASRGVGANVLTF
CDR3nt: TGTGCCAGCAGGGGGGTTGGGGCCAACGTCCTGACTTTC

d_gene: NA
j_gene: TRBJ1-3
v_gene: TRBV7-2
abundance: NA
CDR3aa: CASSLSGARGNTIYF
CDR3nt: TGTGCCAGCAGCTTATCAGGGGCGCGTGGAAACACCATATATTTT

d_gene: NA
j_gene: TRBJ2-7
v_gene: TRBV25-1
abundance: few
CDR3aa: CASTRGAGTYEQYF
CDR3nt: TGTGCCAGCACCCGGGGGGCGGGCACCTACGAGCAGTACTTC

d_gene: TRBD2
j_gene: TRBJ2-4
v_gene: TRBV27
abundance: NA
CDR3aa: CASSYGLAENIQYF
CDR3nt: TGTGCCAGCAGCTACGGACTAGCAGAAAACATTCAGTACTTC

d_gene: TRBD1
j_gene: TRBJ2-3
v_gene: TRBV7-3
abundance: NA
CDR3aa: CASSTRQGSTDTQYF
CDR3nt: TGTGCCAGCAGCACCAGACAGGGGAGCACAGATACGCAGTATTTT

d_gene: NA
j_gene: TRBJ2-1
v_gene: TRBV15
abundance: NA
CDR3aa: CATSRDRASPREQFF
CDR3nt: TGTGCCACCAGCAGAGATCGCGCTAGCCCTAGGGAGCAGTTCTTC

d_gene: NA
j_gene: TRBJ2-3
v_gene: TRBV20-1
abundance: NA
CDR3aa: CSARDRRLASTDTQYF
CDR3nt: TGCAGTGCTAGAGATCGGCGACTGGCAAGCACAGATACGCAGTATTTT